This entry lists 24 T cell receptor beta chains sequenced from one sample in a study of blood T cell repertoires in COVID-19. Method: immunoSEQ multiplex PCR; TCRdb's copy keeps in-frame clones and lacks some. Of 150,000 to 200,000 clones listed, approximately 85% are singletons. Sequencing was carried out using PBMCs or T cells enriched from blood (not recorded which). Receptors originate from a woman aged 18-29 years who had recovered from COVID-19.

DNA of the CDR3: TGCGCCAGCAGCCGAACGACAGGGGGATTCACCGGGGAGCTGTTTTTT. Translating it yields CASSRTTGGFTGELFF. The chain couples TRBV5-1 to TRBJ2-2; 9 positions agree with TRBD1. The J segment lost 4 bases and the V segment lost 4 bases, leaving 8 bases of the junction unmatched. This CDR3 comprises 16 residues. From germline, CDR1 is SGHRS and CDR2 YFSETQ.

The chain links TRBV7-2 to TRBJ2-3, with 9 nucleotides matching TRBD2. The germline gives CDR1 SGHTA, CDR2 FQGNSA. This CDR3 region has 12 residues. Unmatched junction bases numbered 5, after V lost 5 bases and J lost 11 bases. The CDR3 nucleotides are TGTGCCAGCAGCCCCCGACTAGCGGAGCAGTATTTT. It codes for CASSPRLAEQYF.

The chain is built from TRBV27 and TRBJ2-1; 10 nucleotides line up with TRBD2. This CDR3 region has 17 residues. Germline CDR1 MNHEY, CDR2 SMNVEV (reference sequence). V was pared by 4 bases and J by 4 bases, with 10 bases of the junction left unmatched. DNA for the CDR3: TGTGCCAGCAGTTATTATCCGGGACTAGCGTCTTACAATGAGCAGTTCTTC. This translates into CASSYYPGLASYNEQFF.

V gene TRBV7-2 combines with J gene TRBJ2-3, with D hard to call. With 5 bases removed from V and 2 bases from J, the gap between germline ends came to 11 bases. CDR3 length: 14 residues. Per germline, CDR1 SGHTA and CDR2 FQGNSA. CDR3 protein: CASSPTGVTDTQYF. In DNA form, the CDR3 reads TGTGCCAGCAGCCCGACCGGAGTCACAGATACGCAGTATTTT.

This clone was observed once. This chain joins TRBV5-1 and TRBJ2-5; tentatively, D is TRBD2 (6 bases). Germline CDR1 SGHRS, CDR2 YFSETQ. The CDR3 totals 16 residues. Trimming removed 0 bases from V and 5 bases from J, with 17 bases in between. The CDR3 loop is CASSLEPPGGAETQYF. CDR3 DNA: TGCGCCAGCAGCTTGGAGCCTCCCGGAGGGGCGGAGACCCAGTACTTC.

The V call is TRBV27, the J call TRBJ1-1, with a weak D call TRBD1 (6 bases). CDR1 MNHEY and CDR2 SMNVEV come from the germline V gene (reference sequence). The CDR3 covers 14 residues. V lost 5 bases and J 4 bases, leaving 14 bases between the germline ends. The CDR3 protein is CASSKDRLGTEAFF. CDR3 sequence (DNA): TGTGCCAGCAGTAAAGACAGGTTGGGCACTGAAGCTTTCTTT.

The chain links TRBV28 to TRBJ1-1; 8 bases align to TRBD1. This CDR3 comprises 15 residues. The ends lost 4 bases at V and 3 bases at J; junction bases unmatched: 7. Germline V CDR1 and CDR2: MDHEN, SYDVKM. This CDR3 reads CASSSSGGGDTEAFF. In nucleotides, the CDR3 is TGTGCCAGCAGTTCCTCAGGGGGCGGAGACACTGAAGCTTTCTTT.

The CDR3 is CASSITSGRFGGELFF. CDR3 in DNA: TGTGCCAGTAGTATAACTAGCGGGAGATTCGGCGGGGAGCTGTTTTTT. The V gene is TRBV19, the J gene TRBJ2-2; TRBD2 matches 11 bases. Germline V gene sequence: CDR1 LNHDA, CDR2 SQIVND (reference sequence). The CDR3 is 16 residues long. Germline trimming cut 2 bases from V and 7 bases from J; bases unmatched to any gene: 6.

This chain uses TRBV29-1 with TRBJ1-2; 10 nucleotides align to TRBD1. The ends lost 4 bases at V and 4 bases at J; junction bases unmatched: 12. CDR1 is SQVTM and CDR2 is ANQGSEA in the germline V gene. CDR3 length: 16 residues. The CDR3 DNA is TGCAGCGTTGTCCCGGGACAGGGGAATGAGGGCTATGGCTACACCTTC. Its translation is CSVVPGQGNEGYGYTF.

V usage is TRBV7-9 and J usage is TRBJ2-7, with D possibly being TRBD2 (6 bases). V shed 5 bases and J shed 3 bases, with 17 bases lying between them. This CDR3 is built from 15 residues. In germline, CDR1 is SEHNR, CDR2 FQNEAQ (reference sequence). Here the CDR3 DNA reads TGTGCCAGCAGCAGCTGGAGGGAAGGCCTCTACGAGCAGTACTTC. It codes for CASSSWREGLYEQYF.

This chain uses TRBV7-2 with TRBJ2-7, with 7 bases identical to TRBD1. The CDR3 has 15 residues. Trimming at V came to 2 bases and at J to 1 base, leaving 5 bases not matched to a gene. Germline CDR1 reads SGHTA; CDR2 reads FQGNSA. The CDR3 DNA is TGTGCCAGCAGCTTAATTACAGGGGCGTCCTACGAGCAGTACTTC. It encodes CASSLITGASYEQYF.

DNA of the CDR3: TGTGCCAGCAGTTCCCCGGGGACTAGCGGGAGGGCCAGTGAGCAGTTCTTC. This codes for CASSSPGTSGRASEQFF. The J gene is TRBJ2-1, the V gene TRBV27, with 16 bases fitting TRBD2. The CDR3 is 17 amino acids. The V gene end was trimmed by 4 bases and the J gene end by 9 bases; junction bases not matched to a gene: 9. Germline-derived CDR1 and CDR2 are MNHEY and SMNVEV (reference sequence).

This clone was detected once. CDR3 in DNA: TGTGCCAGTAGCCACAGGGGGGAGGGAGAAGCTTTCTTT. Translated, it gives CASSHRGEGEAFF. The V call is TRBV19, the J call TRBJ1-1; 8 bases are shared with TRBD1. The CDR3 sequence is 13 residues long. Trimming removed 6 bases from V and 8 bases from J; junction bases left unmatched: 8. In germline, CDR1 is LNHDA, CDR2 SQIVND (reference sequence).

The chain combines TRBV19 with TRBJ2-3; D remains unclear. V lost 5 bases to trimming and J lost 6 bases, with 15 bases between them. Per germline, CDR1 LNHDA and CDR2 SQIVND (reference sequence). The CDR3 covers 14 residues. The CDR3 bases are TGTGCCAGTAGTCCAAGTTACCACTGGGATACGCAGTATTTT. Translation: CASSPSYHWDTQYF.

This clone was observed a single time. This chain uses TRBV12-5 with TRBJ2-1; 11 bases line up with TRBD2. CDR3 length: 18 residues. Germline loops: CDR1 LGHNT, CDR2 FRNRAP. Trimming at V came to 7 bases and at J to 1 base, leaving 12 bases not matched to a gene. In nucleotides, the CDR3 is TGTGCTAGTGCCGCGATCCTTATAGCGGGGGGGTCCTACAATGAGCAGTTCTTC. Translating it yields CASAAILIAGGSYNEQFF.

The J gene is TRBJ1-1, the V gene TRBV5-1; D perhaps matches TRBD1 (5 bases). Trimming cost V 0 bases and J 0 bases, with 12 bases left between them. The CDR3 length is 16 residues. In germline, CDR1 is SGHRS, CDR2 YFSETQ. CDR3 amino acids: CASSLVGGLMNTEAFF. The CDR3 bases are TGCGCCAGCAGCTTGGTGGGGGGATTGATGAACACTGAAGCTTTCTTT.

This chain connects TRBV11-1 to TRBJ2-1; 10 bases line up with TRBD2. Germline V gene lookup returns CDR1 SGHAT and CDR2 FQDESV (reference sequence). The CDR3 extends over 16 amino acids. Trimming took 5 bases from V and 8 from J; bases not matched to a gene: 12. The chain's CDR3 is CASSEAPSGGRDEQFF. The DNA for the CDR3 is TGTGCCAGCAGCGAAGCGCCTAGCGGGGGTCGGGATGAGCAGTTCTTC. Filled out from reference TRBV11-1 and TRBJ2-1, the complete variable domain reads EAEVAQSPRYKITEKSQAVAFWCDPISGHATLYWYRQILGQGPELLVQFQDESVVDDSQLPKDRFSAERLKGVDSTLKIQPAELGDSAMYLCASSEAPSGGRDEQFFGPGTRLTVL.

This clone occurred once. The chain employs TRBV5-1 and TRBJ2-5, with 12 bases fitting TRBD2. CDR1 is SGHRS, CDR2 YFSETQ, per germline. V lost 4 bases to trimming and J lost 7 bases; unmatched junction nucleotides: 8. This CDR3 is built from 15 residues. The CDR3 loop reads CASSSPSGGAGTQYF. CDR3 coding DNA: TGCGCCAGCAGCAGCCCTAGCGGGGGGGCGGGGACCCAGTACTTC.

J is TRBJ2-2 and V is TRBV4-3; 7 bases fit TRBD1. The CDR3 is 18 amino acids. V was pared by 2 bases and J by 6 bases, with 15 bases of the junction left unmatched. Germline CDR1 is LGHNA and CDR2 is YSLEER. CDR3 region: CASSQYRPTGSDPGELFF. The CDR3 bases are TGCGCCAGCAGCCAATACCGACCGACAGGGTCGGACCCCGGGGAGCTGTTTTTT.

The chain carries TRBV30 and TRBJ2-7; 12 positions match TRBD2. The CDR3 sequence is 17 residues long. Looked up from germline, CDR1 is GTSNPN and CDR2 is SVGIG (reference sequence). V was pared by 0 bases and J by 2 bases, with 8 bases of the junction left unmatched. The CDR3 protein is CAWSVRPSGRAAYEQYF. The CDR3 DNA is TGTGCCTGGAGTGTACGGCCTAGCGGGAGGGCCGCCTACGAGCAGTACTTC.

This clone was found once. The V call is TRBV6-4, the J call TRBJ2-3; 7 positions agree with TRBD2. Losses at the gene ends were 4 bases for V and 4 bases for J; bases not matched to a gene: 5. Germline V gene lookup returns CDR1 MRHNA and CDR2 SNTAGT. CDR3 length equals 14 residues. This CDR3 reads CASSAVGGSDTQYF. The CDR3 nucleotides are TGTGCCAGCAGTGCCGTGGGGGGGTCAGATACGCAGTATTTT.

This sequence joins TRBV2 and TRBJ2-1, with D perhaps TRBD2 (6 bases). The V end lost 8 bases, the J end lost 2 bases, and 13 bases lay between the germline ends. The CDR3 sequence is 14 residues long. CDR1 is SNHLY and CDR2 is FYNNEI in the germline V gene. The DNA for the CDR3 is TGTGCCAGCTATGGCGGGACTGCCTACAATGAGCAGTTCTTC. Amino acid sequence: CASYGGTAYNEQFF.

This clone was detected only a few times. In DNA form, the CDR3 reads TGTGCCAGCGGGCGGCAGGGAAGAAACGAGCAGTACTTC. Translating it yields CASGRQGRNEQYF. This chain joins TRBV19 and TRBJ2-7, with a weak D call TRBD1 (5 bases). The germline CDR1 and CDR2 sequences are LNHDA and SQIVND (reference sequence). V was shortened by 9 bases and J by 5 bases, with 17 bases between the two germline ends. This CDR3 region has 13 residues.

V is TRBV7-2 and J is TRBJ2-3; D gene ambiguous. The germline gives CDR1 SGHTA, CDR2 FQGNSA. The CDR3 totals 12 residues. The V gene lost 5 bases and the J gene lost 2 bases, with 5 bases spanning the gap. The DNA of the CDR3 is TGTGCCAGCAGCACAATCACAGATACGCAGTATTTT. It translates to CASSTITDTQYF.